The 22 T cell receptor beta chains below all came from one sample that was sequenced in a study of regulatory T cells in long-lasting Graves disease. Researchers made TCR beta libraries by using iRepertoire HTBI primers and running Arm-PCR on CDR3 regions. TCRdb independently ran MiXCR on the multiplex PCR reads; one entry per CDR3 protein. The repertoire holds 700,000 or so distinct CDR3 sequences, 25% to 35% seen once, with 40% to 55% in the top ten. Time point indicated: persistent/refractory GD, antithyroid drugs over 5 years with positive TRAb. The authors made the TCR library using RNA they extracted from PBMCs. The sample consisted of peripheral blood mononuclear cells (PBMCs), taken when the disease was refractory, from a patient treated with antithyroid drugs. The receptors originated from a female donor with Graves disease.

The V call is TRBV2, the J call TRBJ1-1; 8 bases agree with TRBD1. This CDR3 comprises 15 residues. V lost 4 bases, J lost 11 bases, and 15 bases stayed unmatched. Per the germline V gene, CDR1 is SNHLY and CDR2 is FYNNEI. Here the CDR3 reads CASSVGSGTGGLAFF. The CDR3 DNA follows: TGTGCCAGCAGTGTCGGTTCCGGGACAGGAGGTTTGGCTTTCTTT.

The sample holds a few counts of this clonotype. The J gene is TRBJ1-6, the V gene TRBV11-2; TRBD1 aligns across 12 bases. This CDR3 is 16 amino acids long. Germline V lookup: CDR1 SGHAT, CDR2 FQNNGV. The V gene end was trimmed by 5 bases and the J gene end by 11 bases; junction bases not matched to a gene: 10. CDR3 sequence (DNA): TGTGCCAGCAGCCAAGCCGGGACAGGGGGCCAACCACCCCTCCACTTT. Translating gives CASSQAGTGGQPPLHF.

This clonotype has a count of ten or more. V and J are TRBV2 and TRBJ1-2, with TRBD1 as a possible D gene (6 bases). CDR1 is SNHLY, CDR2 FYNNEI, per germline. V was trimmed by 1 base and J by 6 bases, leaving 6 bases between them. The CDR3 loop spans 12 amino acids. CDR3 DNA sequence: TGTGCCAGCAGTGAAGAGGGGGATGGCTACACCTTC. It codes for CASSEEGDGYTF.

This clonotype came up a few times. CDR3 loop: CASSLTGEIGETQYF. The CDR3 DNA sequence: TGTGCCAGCAGTTTAACGGGAGAGATCGGAGAGACCCAGTACTTC. The V gene is TRBV28, the J gene TRBJ2-5; weak D call: TRBD2 (6 bases). This CDR3 spans 15 amino acids. The ends were cut back, 2 bases at V and 4 bases at J, with 14 bases in the middle. Germline V CDR1 and CDR2: MDHEN, SYDVKM.

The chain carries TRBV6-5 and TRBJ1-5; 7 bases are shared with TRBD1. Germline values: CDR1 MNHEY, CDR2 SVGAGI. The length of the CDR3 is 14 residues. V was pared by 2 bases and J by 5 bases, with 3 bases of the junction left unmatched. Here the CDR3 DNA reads TGTGCCAGCAGTTACGGGACAGTAGATCAGCCCCAGCATTTT. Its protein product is CASSYGTVDQPQHF.

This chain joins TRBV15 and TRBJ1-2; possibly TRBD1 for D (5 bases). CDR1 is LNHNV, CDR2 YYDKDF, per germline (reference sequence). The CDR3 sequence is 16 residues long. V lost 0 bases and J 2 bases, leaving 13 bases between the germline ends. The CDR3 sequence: CATSRDWGAANYGYTF. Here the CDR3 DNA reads TGTGCCACCAGCAGAGATTGGGGCGCCGCGAACTATGGCTACACCTTC. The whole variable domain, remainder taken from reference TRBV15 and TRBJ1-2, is DAMVIQNPRYQVTQFGKPVTLSCSQTLNHNVMYWYQQKSSQAPKLLFHYYDKDFNNEADTPDNFQSRRPNTSFCFLDIRSPGLGDTAMYLCATSRDWGAANYGYTFGSGTRLTVV.

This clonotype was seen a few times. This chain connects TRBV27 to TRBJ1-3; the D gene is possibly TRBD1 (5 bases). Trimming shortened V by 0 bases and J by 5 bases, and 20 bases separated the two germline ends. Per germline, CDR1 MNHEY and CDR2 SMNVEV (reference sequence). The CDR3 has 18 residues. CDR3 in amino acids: CASSLSMGPGIGRNTIYF. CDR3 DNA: TGTGCCAGCAGTTTATCGATGGGGCCGGGGATCGGCCGAAACACCATATATTTT.

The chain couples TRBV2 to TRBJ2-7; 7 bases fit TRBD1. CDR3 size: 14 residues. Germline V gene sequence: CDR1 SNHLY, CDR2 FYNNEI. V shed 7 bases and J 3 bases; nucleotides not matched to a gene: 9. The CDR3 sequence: CASNLLGDSYEQYF. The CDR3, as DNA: TGTGCCAGCAACCTACTCGGGGACAGCTACGAGCAGTACTTC.

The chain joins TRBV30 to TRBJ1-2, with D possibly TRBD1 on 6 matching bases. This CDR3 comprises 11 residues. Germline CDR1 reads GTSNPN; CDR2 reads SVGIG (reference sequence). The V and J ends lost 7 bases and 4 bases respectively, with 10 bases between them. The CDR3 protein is CASGQPYGYTF. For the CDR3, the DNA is TGTGCCTCCGGACAGCCCTATGGCTACACCTTC.

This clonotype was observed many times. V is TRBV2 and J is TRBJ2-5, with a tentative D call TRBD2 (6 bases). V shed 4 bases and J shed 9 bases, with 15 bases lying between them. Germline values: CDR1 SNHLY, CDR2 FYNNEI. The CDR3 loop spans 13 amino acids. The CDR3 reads CASSVGTGGAQYF. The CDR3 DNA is TGTGCCAGCAGTGTCGGGACCGGCGGGGCCCAGTACTTC.

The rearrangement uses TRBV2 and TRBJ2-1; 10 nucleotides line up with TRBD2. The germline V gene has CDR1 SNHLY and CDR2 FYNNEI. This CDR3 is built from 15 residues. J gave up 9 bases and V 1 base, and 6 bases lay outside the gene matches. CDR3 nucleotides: TGTGCCAGCAGTGAAGAGCTAGCGGGAGCTCGTGAGCAGTTCTTC. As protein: CASSEELAGAREQFF.

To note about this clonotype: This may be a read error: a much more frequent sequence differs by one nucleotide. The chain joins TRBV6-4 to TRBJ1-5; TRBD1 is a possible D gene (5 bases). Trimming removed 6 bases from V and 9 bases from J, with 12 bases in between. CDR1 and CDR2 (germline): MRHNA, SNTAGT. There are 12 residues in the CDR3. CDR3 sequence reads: CASSDSSRPQHF. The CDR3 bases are TGTGCCAGCAGCGACAGTTCGCGGCCCCAGCATTTT.

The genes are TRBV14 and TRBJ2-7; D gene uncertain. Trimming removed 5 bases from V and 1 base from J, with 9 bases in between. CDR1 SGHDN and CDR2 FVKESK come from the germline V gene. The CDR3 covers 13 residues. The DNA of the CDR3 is TGTGCCAGCAGCGGTCCGGAGTCCTACGAGCAGTACTTC. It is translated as CASSGPESYEQYF.

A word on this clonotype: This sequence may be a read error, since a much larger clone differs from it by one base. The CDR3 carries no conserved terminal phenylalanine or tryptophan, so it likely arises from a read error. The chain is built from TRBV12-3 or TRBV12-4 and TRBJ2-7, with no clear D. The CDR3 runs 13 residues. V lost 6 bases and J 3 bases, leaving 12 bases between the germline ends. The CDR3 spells CASRIDTGYEQYL. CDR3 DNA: TGTGCCAGCAGGATCGACACTGGCTACGAGCAGTACCTC.

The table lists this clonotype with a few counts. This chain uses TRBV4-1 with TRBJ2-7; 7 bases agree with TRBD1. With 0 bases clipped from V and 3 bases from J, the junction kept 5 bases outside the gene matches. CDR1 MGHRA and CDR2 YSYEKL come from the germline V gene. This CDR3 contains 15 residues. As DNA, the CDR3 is TGCGCCAGCAGCCAAGACGACAGGGAGAACTACGAGCAGTACTTC. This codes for CASSQDDRENYEQYF.

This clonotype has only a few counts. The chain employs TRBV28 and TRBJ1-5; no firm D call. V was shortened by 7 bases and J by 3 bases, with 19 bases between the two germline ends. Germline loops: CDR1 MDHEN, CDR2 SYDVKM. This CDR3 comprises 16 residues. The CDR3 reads CASTWAAGTTNQPQHF. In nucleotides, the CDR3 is TGTGCCAGCACCTGGGCTGCGGGAACCACCAATCAGCCCCAGCATTTT.

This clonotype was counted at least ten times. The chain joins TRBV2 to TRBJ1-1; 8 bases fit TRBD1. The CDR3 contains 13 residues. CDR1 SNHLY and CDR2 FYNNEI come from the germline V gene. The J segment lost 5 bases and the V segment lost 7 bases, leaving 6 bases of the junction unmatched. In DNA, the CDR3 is TGTGCCAGCACCGGGGACAGGATAACTGAAGCTTTCTTT. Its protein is CASTGDRITEAFF. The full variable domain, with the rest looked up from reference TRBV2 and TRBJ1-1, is EPEVTQTPSHQVTQMGQEVILRCVPISNHLYFYWYRQILGQKVEFLVSFYNNEISEKSEIFDDQFSVERPDGSNFTLKIRSTKLEDSAMYFCASTGDRITEAFFGQGTRLTVV.

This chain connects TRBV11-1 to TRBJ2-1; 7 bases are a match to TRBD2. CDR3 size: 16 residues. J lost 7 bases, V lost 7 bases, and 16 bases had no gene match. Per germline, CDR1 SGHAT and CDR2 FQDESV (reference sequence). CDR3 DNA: TGTGCCAGCACCCCGGGGGACCTAGCGGAATGGAATGAGCAGTTCTTC. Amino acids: CASTPGDLAEWNEQFF.

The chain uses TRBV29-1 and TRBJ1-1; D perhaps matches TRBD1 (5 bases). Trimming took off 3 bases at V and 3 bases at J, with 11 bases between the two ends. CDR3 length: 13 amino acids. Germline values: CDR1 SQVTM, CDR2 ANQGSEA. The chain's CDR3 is CSVDDSMDTEAFF. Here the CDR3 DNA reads TGCAGCGTTGACGACAGCATGGACACTGAAGCTTTCTTT. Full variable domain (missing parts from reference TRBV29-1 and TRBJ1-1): SAVISQKPSRDICQRGTSLTIQCQVDSQVTMMFWYRQQPGQSLTLIATANQGSEATYESGFVIDKFPISRPNLTFSTLTVSNMSPEDSSIYLCSVDDSMDTEAFFGQGTRLTVV.

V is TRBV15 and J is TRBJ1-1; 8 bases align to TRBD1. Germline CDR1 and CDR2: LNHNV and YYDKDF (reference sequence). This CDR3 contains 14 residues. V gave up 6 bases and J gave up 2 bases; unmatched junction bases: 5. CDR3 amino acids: CATRRTGPNTEAFF. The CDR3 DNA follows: TGTGCCACCAGGAGGACAGGGCCAAACACTGAAGCTTTCTTT. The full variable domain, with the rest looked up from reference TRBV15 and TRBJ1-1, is DAMVIQNPRYQVTQFGKPVTLSCSQTLNHNVMYWYQQKSSQAPKLLFHYYDKDFNNEADTPDNFQSRRPNTSFCFLDIRSPGLGDTAMYLCATRRTGPNTEAFFGQGTRLTVV.

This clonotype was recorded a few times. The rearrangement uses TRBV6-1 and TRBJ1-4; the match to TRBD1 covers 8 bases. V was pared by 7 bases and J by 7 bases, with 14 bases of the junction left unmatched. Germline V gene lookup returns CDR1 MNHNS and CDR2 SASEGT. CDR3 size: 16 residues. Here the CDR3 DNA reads TGTGCCAGCATCCGAGGTTCTCGGACAGGGCCTGAAAAACTGTTTTTT. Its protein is CASIRGSRTGPEKLFF.

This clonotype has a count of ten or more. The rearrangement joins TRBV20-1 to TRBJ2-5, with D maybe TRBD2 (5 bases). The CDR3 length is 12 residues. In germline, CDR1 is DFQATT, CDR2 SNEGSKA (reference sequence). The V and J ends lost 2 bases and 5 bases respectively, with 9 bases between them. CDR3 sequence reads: CSARPGGETQYF. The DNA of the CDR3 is TGCAGTGCTAGACCCGGAGGTGAGACCCAGTACTTC.